The source of this T cell receptor beta chain is a study of beta chain features in type 1 diabetes. Every bit of the isolated RNA underwent reverse transcription, so sequencing read expressed TCRB transcripts. The repertoire was sequenced with immunoSEQ multiplex PCR; TCRdb's copy has only in-frame clones and lacks some. The sample yields hundreds of thousands of clones, 15% to 18% seen once. Sorting with CD45RO/CCR7/CD25/CD127/CD95/CD27 yielded naive, central memory, regulatory and stem-like memory CD4+ cells. Sorted populations all had greater than 98% purity. Study-wide results and limits: Highly expressing activated T cells could be over-counted with a cDNA template. Naive, central memory and Treg TCRB repertoires appeared more alike in patients than in healthy donors.

Comment on this clone: Its specificity is not known.

The CDR3 has 15 amino acids. V gave up 3 bases and J gave up 4 bases; unmatched junction bases: 6. The germline CDR1 and CDR2 sequences are SGDLS and YYNGEE. The clonotype comes from a man aged 18 to 29 in good health. The sequencing sample was made of naive CD4+ T cells from blood. The rearrangement joins TRBV9 to TRBJ1-2; 10 bases agree with TRBD1. As DNA, the CDR3 is TGTGCCAGCAGCGCAGGGACAGGGGTGGGCTATGGCTACACCTTC. This sequence encodes CASSAGTGVGYGYTF.